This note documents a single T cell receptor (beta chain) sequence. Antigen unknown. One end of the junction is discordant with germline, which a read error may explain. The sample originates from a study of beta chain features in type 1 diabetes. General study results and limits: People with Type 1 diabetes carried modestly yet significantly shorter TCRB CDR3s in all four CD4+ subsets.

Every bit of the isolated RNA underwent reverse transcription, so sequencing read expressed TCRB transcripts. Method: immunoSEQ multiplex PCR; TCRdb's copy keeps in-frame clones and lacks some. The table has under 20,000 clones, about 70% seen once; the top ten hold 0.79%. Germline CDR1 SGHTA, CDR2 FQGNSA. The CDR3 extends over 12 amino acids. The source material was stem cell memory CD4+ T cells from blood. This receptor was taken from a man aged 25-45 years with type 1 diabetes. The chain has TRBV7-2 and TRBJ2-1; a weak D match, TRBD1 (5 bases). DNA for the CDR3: TGTGCCAGCGGACCGTTGGGCCAGGGAAGGATCTTC. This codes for CASGPLGQGRIF. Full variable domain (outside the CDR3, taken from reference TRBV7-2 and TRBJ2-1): GAGVSQSPSNKVTEKGKDVELRCDPISGHTALYWYRQSLGQGLEFLIYFQGNSAPDKSGLPSDRFSAERTGGSVSTLTIQRTQQEDSAVYLCASGPLGQGRIFGPGTRLTVL.